Detailed here is one T cell receptor beta chain. Its antigen is as yet unknown. The data stem from a study of shared clonotypes between healthy human individuals. Notes on the study in general: Investigators collected only blood, and repertoires in tissues likely differ. There were few donors, and this limited the genetic and exposure-history diversity represented. A generally larger estimated richness was seen in naive subsets than in memory subsets.

Assay used: immunoSEQ multiplex PCR; TCRdb lists only in-frame clones, some missing. There are over 2 million clones in the sample; 90% to 95% occur only once, and 0.1% to 0.15% lies in the top ten. From germline, CDR1 is ENHRY and CDR2 SYGVKD. The CDR3 runs to 15 residues. The V and J ends lost 0 bases and 0 bases respectively, with 8 bases between them. The source is a man between 18 and 29 years old in good health. Sequencing used naive CD4+ T cells sorted from blood. Subset specified: CD45RA+ positively selected. The rearrangement links TRBV10-3 to TRBJ1-1, with D perhaps matching TRBD1 (5 bases). Here the CDR3 reads CAISESSGMNTEAFF. The CDR3 bases are TGTGCCATCAGTGAGTCCTCAGGGATGAACACTGAAGCTTTCTTT.